The present T cell receptor beta chain was sequenced within a study of spatial heterogeneity in lung cancer. Study-level points and caveats: For expanded intratumoral alpha and beta TCRs, counts tracked tumor mutation counts.

Note on this clonotype: Its antigen is not identified.

In TCRdb, the 5' RACE reads were re-called with MiXCR into one record per CDR3 protein. In the table there are about 5,000 distinct CDR3 sequences, under 20% of which are singletons. This CDR3 has 9 amino acids. V lost 7 bases, J lost 14 bases, and 9 bases lay in between. CDR1 is DFQATT and CDR2 is SNEGSKA in the germline V gene (reference sequence). Described time point: sample taken at primary tumor resection. Sequencing used lung tumor tissue, obtained at surgery. This TCR was recovered from a male donor with early-stage non-small cell lung cancer. The chain recombines TRBV20-1 with TRBJ1-6, with D maybe TRBD1 (5 bases). CDR3 nucleotides: TGCAGTGGACAGCATGCCCTCCACTTT. Its translation is CSGQHALHF.